This TCR beta chain was identified during a study of cytotoxic CD8 clonotypes in ibrutinib-treated CLL. Study-level findings and limits: Public clonotypes were rare and shrank or held steady on treatment.

Between the trimmed V and J ends, which lost 4 bases and 2 bases, there was a span of 12 bases. The CDR3 is 14 amino acids. Germline V gives CDR1 SGHAT, CDR2 FQNNGV. With regard to this clone: Antigen: not known.

TCRdb's copy holds only in-frame clones and misses some; the assay was immunoSEQ multiplex PCR. The sample has over 140,000 clones, 80% seen once; the top ten hold about 7.4%. The specimen comprised PBMCs, sampled after 36 months of ibrutinib treatment. The genes are TRBV11-2 and TRBJ2-7; maybe TRBD1 (5 bases). This clonotype was sampled from a human donor with chronic lymphocytic leukemia. The CDR3 DNA reads TGTGCCAGCAGCTCACAGGCTCAAGCCTACGAGCAGTACTTC. It translates to CASSSQAQAYEQYF.